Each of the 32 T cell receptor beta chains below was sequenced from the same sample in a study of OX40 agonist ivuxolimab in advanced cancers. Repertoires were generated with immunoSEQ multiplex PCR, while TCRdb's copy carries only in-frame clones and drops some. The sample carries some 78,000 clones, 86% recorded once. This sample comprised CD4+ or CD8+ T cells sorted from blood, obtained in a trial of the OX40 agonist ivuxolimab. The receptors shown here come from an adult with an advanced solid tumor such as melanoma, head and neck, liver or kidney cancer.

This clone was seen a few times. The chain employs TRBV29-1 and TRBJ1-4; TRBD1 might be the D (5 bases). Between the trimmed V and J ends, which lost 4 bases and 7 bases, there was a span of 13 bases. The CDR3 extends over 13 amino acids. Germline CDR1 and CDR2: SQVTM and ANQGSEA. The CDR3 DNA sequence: TGCAGCGTTGCCGGGACCCGGAGTGAAAAACTGTTTTTT. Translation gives CSVAGTRSEKLFF.

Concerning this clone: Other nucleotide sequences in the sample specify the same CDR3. Written as DNA, the CDR3 is TGTGCCAGCTCACTGGGACAGGGAAACTATGGCTACACCTTC. Protein sequence: CASSLGQGNYGYTF. The chain uses TRBV18 and TRBJ1-2; 9 bases are a match to TRBD1. The ends lost 4 bases at V and 2 bases at J; junction bases unmatched: 2. The CDR3 contains 14 residues. From germline, CDR1 is KGHSH and CDR2 LQKENI.

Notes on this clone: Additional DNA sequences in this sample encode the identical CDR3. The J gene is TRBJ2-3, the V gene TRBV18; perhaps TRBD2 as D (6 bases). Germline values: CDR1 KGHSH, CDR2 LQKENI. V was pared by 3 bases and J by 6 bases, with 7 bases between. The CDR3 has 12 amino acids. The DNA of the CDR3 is TGTGCCAGCTCACCTCGGGGGGATACGCAGTATTTT. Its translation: CASSPRGDTQYF. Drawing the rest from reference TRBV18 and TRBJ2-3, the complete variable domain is NAGVMQNPRHLVRRRGQEARLRCSPMKGHSHVYWYRQLPEEGLKFMVYLQKENIIDESGMPKERFSAEFPKEGPSILRIQQVVRGDSAAYFCASSPRGDTQYFGPGTRLTVL.

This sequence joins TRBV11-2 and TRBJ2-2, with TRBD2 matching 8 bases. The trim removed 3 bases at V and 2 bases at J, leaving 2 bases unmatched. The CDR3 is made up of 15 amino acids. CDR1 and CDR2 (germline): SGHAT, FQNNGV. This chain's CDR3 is CASSLTSVNTGELFF. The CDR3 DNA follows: TGTGCCAGCAGCTTGACTAGCGTCAACACCGGGGAGCTGTTTTTT.

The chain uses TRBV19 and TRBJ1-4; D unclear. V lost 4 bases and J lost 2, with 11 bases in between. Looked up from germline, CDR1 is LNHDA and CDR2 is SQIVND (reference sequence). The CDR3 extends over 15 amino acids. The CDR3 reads CASSTRVETNEKLFF. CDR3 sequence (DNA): TGTGCCAGTAGTACCCGGGTTGAGACTAATGAAAAACTGTTTTTT.

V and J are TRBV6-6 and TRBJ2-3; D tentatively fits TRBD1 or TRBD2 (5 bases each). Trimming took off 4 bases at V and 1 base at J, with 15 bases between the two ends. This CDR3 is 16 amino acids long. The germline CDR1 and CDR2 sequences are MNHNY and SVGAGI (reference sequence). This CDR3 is CASSSWDGHGTDTQYF. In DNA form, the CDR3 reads TGTGCCAGCAGTTCCTGGGACGGGCATGGCACAGATACGCAGTATTTT.

The CDR3 loop reads CASSLTRGSYEQYF. In DNA form, the CDR3 reads TGTGCCAGCAGCTTAACCAGGGGATCTTACGAGCAGTACTTC. The chain has TRBV7-2 and TRBJ2-7, with D perhaps matching TRBD1 (6 bases). V was clipped by 2 bases and J by 4 bases, with 12 bases between them. CDR3 length equals 14 residues. Germline-derived CDR1 and CDR2 are SGHTA and FQGNSA.

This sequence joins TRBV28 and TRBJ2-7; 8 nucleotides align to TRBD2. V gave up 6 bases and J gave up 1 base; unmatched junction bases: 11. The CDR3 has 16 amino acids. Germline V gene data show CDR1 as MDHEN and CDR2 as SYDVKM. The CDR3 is CASRSQSGSQSYEQYF. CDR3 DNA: TGTGCCAGCAGATCTCAAAGCGGGAGTCAGTCCTACGAGCAGTACTTC.

CDR3 DNA: TGTGCCAGCAGCCAGACGACAGCCGAAAAACTGTTTTTT. It translates to CASSQTTAEKLFF. The chain recombines TRBV4-2 with TRBJ1-4; tentatively, D is TRBD1 (5 bases). The CDR3 length is 13 residues. Trimming removed 3 bases at V and 8 bases at J, with 10 bases between. CDR1 LGHNA and CDR2 YNFKEQ come from the germline V gene.

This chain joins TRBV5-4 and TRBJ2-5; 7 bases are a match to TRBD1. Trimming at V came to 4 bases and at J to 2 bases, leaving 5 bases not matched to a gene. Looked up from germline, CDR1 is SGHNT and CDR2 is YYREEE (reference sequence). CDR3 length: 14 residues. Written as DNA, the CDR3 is TGTGCCAGCAGCACCGGGACAGTTCAAGAGACCCAGTACTTC. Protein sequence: CASSTGTVQETQYF. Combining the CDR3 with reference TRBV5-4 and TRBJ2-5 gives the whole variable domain ETGVTQSPTHLIKTRGQQVTLRCSSQSGHNTVSWYQQALGQGPQFIFQYYREEENGRGNFPPRFSGLQFPNYSSELNVNALELDDSALYLCASSTGTVQETQYFGPGTRLLVL.

CDR3 DNA: TGTGCCAGCAGCTCATACGGACTAGCGGGGGGCGGAAAAGATACGCAGTATTTT. Translated, it gives CASSSYGLAGGGKDTQYF. This chain links TRBV11-2 with TRBJ2-3, with 14 bases identical to TRBD2. This CDR3 contains 18 residues. The V and J ends lost 4 bases and 5 bases, in that order; junction bases with no gene match: 11. Germline V gene sequence: CDR1 SGHAT, CDR2 FQNNGV. Full variable domain (remainder filled in from reference TRBV11-2 and TRBJ2-3): EAGVAQSPRYKIIEKRQSVAFWCNPISGHATLYWYQQILGQGPKLLIQFQNNGVVDDSQLPKDRFSAERLKGVDSTLKIQPAKLEDSAVYLCASSSYGLAGGGKDTQYFGPGTRLTVL.

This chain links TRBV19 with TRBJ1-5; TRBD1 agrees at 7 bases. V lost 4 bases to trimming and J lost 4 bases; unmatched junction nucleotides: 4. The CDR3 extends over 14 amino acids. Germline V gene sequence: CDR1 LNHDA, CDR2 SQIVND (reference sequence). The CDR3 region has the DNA TGTGCCAGTAGTACGGACAGGACGAATCAGCCCCAGCATTTT. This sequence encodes CASSTDRTNQPQHF. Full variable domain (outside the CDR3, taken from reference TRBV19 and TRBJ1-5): DGGITQSPKYLFRKEGQNVTLSCEQNLNHDAMYWYRQDPGQGLRLIYYSQIVNDFQKGDIAEGYSVSREKKESFPLTVTSAQKNPTAFYLCASSTDRTNQPQHFGDGTRLSIL.

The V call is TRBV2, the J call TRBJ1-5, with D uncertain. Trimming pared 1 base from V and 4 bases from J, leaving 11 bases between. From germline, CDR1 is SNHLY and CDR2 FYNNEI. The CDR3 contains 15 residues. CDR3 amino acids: CASSEGVEGNQPQHF. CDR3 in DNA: TGTGCCAGCAGTGAAGGGGTAGAAGGGAATCAGCCCCAGCATTTT.

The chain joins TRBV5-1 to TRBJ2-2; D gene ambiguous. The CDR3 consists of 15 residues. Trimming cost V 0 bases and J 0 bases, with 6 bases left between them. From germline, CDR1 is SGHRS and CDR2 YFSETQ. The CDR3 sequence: CASSLETANTGELFF. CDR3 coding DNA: TGCGCCAGCAGCTTGGAAACAGCGAACACCGGGGAGCTGTTTTTT. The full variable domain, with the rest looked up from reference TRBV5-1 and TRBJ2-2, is KAGVTQTPRYLIKTRGQQVTLSCSPISGHRSVSWYQQTPGQGLQFLFEYFSETQRNKGNFPGRFSGRQFSNSRSEMNVSTLELGDSALYLCASSLETANTGELFFGEGSRLTVL.

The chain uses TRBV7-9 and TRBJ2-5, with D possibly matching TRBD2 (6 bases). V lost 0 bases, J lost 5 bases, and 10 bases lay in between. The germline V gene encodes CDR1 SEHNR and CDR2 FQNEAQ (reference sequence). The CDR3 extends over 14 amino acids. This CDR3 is CASSLAGGGETQYF. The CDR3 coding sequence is TGTGCCAGCAGCTTAGCGGGAGGTGGTGAGACCCAGTACTTC.

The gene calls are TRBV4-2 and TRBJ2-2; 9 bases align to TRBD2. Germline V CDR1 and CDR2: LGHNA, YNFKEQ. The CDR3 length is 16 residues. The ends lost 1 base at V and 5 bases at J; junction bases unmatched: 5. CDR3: CASSQGGLAITGELFF. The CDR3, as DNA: TGTGCCAGCAGCCAAGGGGGACTAGCCATTACCGGGGAGCTGTTTTTT.

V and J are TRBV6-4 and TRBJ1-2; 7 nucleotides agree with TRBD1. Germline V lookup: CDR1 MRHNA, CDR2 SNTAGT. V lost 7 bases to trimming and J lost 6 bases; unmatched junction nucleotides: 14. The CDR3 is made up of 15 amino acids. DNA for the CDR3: TGTGCCAGCATCGAACAGGGGACAAGTGTGAATGGCTACACCTTC. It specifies CASIEQGTSVNGYTF.

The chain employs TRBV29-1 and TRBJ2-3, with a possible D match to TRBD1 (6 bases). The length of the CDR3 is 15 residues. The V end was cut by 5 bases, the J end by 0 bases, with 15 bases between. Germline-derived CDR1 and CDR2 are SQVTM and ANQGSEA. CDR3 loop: CSVNTGFGSTDTQYF. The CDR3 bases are TGCAGCGTTAACACAGGGTTCGGAAGCACAGATACGCAGTATTTT.

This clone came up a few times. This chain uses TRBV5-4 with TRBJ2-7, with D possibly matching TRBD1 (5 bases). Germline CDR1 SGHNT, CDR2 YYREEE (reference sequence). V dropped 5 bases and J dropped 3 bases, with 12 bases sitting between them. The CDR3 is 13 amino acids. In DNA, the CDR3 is TGTGCCAGCAGGGAACATGACAGCTACGAGCAGTACTTC. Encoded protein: CASREHDSYEQYF.

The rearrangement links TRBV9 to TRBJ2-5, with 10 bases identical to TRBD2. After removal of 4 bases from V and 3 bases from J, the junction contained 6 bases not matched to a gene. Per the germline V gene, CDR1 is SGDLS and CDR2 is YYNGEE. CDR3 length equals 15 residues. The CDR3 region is CASSTRGLAEETQYF. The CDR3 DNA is TGTGCCAGCAGCACCCGAGGACTAGCGGAAGAGACCCAGTACTTC.

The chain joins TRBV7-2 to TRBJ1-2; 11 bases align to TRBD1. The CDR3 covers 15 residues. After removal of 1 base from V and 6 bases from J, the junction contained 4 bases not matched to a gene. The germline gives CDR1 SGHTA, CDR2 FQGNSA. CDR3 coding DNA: TGTGCCAGCAGCTTAGGGGGACAGGGGGTGAATGGCTACACCTTC. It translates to CASSLGGQGVNGYTF.

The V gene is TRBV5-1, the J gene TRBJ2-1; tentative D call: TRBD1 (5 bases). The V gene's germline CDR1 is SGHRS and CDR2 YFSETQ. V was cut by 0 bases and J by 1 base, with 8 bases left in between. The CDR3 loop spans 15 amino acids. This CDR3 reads CASSLVQGSYNEQFF. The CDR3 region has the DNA TGCGCCAGCAGCTTGGTCCAGGGATCCTACAATGAGCAGTTCTTC.

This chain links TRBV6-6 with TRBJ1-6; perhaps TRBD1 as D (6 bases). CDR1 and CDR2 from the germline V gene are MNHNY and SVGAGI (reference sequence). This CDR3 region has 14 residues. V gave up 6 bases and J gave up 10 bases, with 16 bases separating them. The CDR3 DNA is TGTGCCAGCAGAGACAGGAGAGGGGAGTCACCCCTCCACTTT. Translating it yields CASRDRRGESPLHF.

The CDR3 protein is CASSLRSRGASHNSPLHF. In nucleotides, the CDR3 is TGTGCCAGCAGCTTACGATCGAGGGGCGCTTCCCATAATTCACCCCTCCACTTT. The rearrangement links TRBV11-2 to TRBJ1-6; a weak D match, TRBD1 (5 bases). This CDR3 has 18 amino acids. CDR1 and CDR2 (germline): SGHAT, FQNNGV. Trimming took off 2 bases at V and 5 bases at J, with 19 bases between the two ends.

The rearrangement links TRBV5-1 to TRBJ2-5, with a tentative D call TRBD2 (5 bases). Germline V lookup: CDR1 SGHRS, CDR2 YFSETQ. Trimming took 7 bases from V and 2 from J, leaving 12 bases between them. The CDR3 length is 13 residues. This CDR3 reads CASADWEQETQYF. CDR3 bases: TGCGCCAGCGCGGACTGGGAACAAGAGACCCAGTACTTC.

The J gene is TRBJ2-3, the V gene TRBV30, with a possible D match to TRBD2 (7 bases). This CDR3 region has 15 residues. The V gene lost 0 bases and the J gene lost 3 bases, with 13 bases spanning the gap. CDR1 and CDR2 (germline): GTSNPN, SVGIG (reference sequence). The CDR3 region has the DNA TGTGCCTGGAGTGTACGAGCGGGACAAACAGATACGCAGTATTTT. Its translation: CAWSVRAGQTDTQYF.

CDR3 in amino acids: CASSRQGSSYGYTF. The CDR3 DNA reads TGTGCCAGCAGCCGACAGGGGTCAAGCTATGGCTACACCTTC. V and J are TRBV7-2 and TRBJ1-2; 8 nucleotides align to TRBD1. In germline, CDR1 is SGHTA, CDR2 FQGNSA. With V trimmed by 5 bases and J by 4 bases, 6 bases remained unmatched. This CDR3 has 14 amino acids.

CDR3 coding DNA: TGCGCCAGCAGCCCCAACAAGGGACGCGAGCAGTACTTC. Translating it yields CASSPNKGREQYF. The chain is built from TRBV4-3 and TRBJ2-7; D may correspond to TRBD1 or TRBD2 (5 bases each). The germline CDR1 and CDR2 sequences are LGHNA and YSLEER. Trimming pared 4 bases from V and 6 bases from J, leaving 13 bases between. The length of the CDR3 is 13 residues.

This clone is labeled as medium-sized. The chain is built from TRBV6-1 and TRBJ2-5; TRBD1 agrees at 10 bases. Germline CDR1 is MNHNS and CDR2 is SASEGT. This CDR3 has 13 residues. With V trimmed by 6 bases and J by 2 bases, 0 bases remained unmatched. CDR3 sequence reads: CASRDRGQETQYF. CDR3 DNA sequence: TGTGCCAGCAGGGACAGGGGGCAAGAGACCCAGTACTTC.

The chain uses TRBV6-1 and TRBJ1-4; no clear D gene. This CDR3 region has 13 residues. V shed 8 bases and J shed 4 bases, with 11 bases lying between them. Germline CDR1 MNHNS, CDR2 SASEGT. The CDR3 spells CASELHVNEKLFF. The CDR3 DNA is TGTGCCAGCGAATTACACGTTAATGAAAAACTGTTTTTT.

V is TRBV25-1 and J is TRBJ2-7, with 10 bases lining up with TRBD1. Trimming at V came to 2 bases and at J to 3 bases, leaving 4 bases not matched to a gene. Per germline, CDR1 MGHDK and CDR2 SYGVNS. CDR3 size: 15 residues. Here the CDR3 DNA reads TGTGCCAGCAGTGAACCGGGACAGGGGTTCTACGAGCAGTACTTC. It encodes CASSEPGQGFYEQYF.

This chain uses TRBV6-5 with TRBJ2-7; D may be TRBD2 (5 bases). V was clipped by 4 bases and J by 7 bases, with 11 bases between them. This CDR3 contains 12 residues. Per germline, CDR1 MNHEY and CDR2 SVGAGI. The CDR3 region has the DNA TGTGCCAGCAGTTCAGCTGGGGAGGAGCAGTACTTC. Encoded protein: CASSSAGEEQYF.